The subject of this entry is one T cell receptor beta chain. These data are taken from a study of blood T cell repertoires in COVID-19. Across the study: The United States, Italy and Spain supplied acute and convalescent COVID-19 samples. PBMCs, B-cell-depleted T cells, or T cells provided the cDNA or gDNA that made up the material.

As originally analysed: Scientists estimated how many nucleated cells there were by amplifying reference gene primers. Method: immunoSEQ multiplex PCR; TCRdb's copy keeps in-frame clones and lacks some. V and J calls and clone size are as listed in that table; D and trimming were resolved from the DNA. The repertoire consists of about 170,000 clones, with 85% to 90% occurring once and the leading ten covering around 1.9%. With 0 bases removed from V and 6 bases from J, the gap between germline ends came to 16 bases. From germline, CDR1 is SGDLS and CDR2 YYNGEE. There are 16 residues in the CDR3. J is TRBJ2-1 and V is TRBV9, with D possibly TRBD1 on 5 matching bases. The TCR originated in a man aged 50 or older who had recovered from COVID-19. Sequenced input: peripheral blood. The CDR3 sequence: CASSVGGWARSNEQFF. CDR3 nucleotide sequence: TGTGCCAGCAGCGTAGGGGGCTGGGCCCGGAGCAATGAGCAGTTCTTC.